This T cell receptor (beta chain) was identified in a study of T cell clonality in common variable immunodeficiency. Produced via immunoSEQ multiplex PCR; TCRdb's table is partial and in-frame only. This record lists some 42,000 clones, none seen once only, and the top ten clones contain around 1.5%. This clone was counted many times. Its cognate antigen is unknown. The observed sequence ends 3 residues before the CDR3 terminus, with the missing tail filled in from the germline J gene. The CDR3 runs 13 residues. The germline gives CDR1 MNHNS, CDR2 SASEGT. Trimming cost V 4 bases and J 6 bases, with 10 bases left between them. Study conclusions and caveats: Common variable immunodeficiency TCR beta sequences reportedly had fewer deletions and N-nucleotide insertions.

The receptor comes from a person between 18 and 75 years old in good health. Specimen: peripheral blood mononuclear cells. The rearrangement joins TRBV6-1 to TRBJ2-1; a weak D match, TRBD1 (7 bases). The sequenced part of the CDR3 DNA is TGTGCCAGCAGTGGGAGGGGGCGCAATGAG. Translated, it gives CASSGRGRNE. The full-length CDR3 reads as CASSGRGRNEQFF.